The TCR beta chain under discussion was sequenced for a study of blood T cell repertoires in COVID-19. Overall study context: The United States, Italy and Spain provided the acute and convalescent COVID-19 samples. T cells, B-cell-depleted T cells, or PBMCs supplied cDNA or gDNA.

Methods used by the authors: It was from reference gene primer amplification that nucleated cell counts were estimated. Profiling relied on immunoSEQ multiplex PCR, and the TCRdb table lists in-frame clones only, not all of them. That table gives V, J and clone size, and the DNA gave D and trimming. This table holds some 120,000 clones, about 88% found once. Germline V CDR1 and CDR2: GTSNPN, SVGIG (reference sequence). The CDR3 totals 13 residues. V shed 2 bases, J shed 9 bases, and the junction held 5 bases outside the gene matches. Followed longitudinally, the Seattle patients had been enrolled during active infection.

The source is a man aged 60 to 75 with COVID-19, enrolled during active disease. Sequenced: peripheral blood. This chain uses TRBV30 with TRBJ2-1; 9 nucleotides line up with TRBD1. This CDR3 reads CAWSLDRGVEQFF. CDR3 DNA sequence: TGTGCCTGGAGTTTGGACAGGGGAGTTGAGCAGTTCTTC.